The clone carrying this T cell receptor (beta chain) was seen only once. The sample comes from a study of control samples from healthy donors and cancer patients. The assay was immunoSEQ multiplex PCR, and TCRdb's table has in-frame clones only and misses some. The profile covers about 170,000 clones, with 85% to 90% appearing a single time and more than 10% taken by the ten largest. The CDR3 is 12 amino acids. Trimming left V 8 bases short and J 10 bases short, with 17 bases between. This clonotype originated in a man aged 25 to 45 in good health. The sequenced sample was blood. The rearrangement links TRBV12-3 or TRBV12-4 to TRBJ1-2; D unresolved. CDR3 nucleotide sequence: TGTGCCAGCCAACAGTCCGGGTGGGACTACACCTTC. Translating gives CASQQSGWDYTF.